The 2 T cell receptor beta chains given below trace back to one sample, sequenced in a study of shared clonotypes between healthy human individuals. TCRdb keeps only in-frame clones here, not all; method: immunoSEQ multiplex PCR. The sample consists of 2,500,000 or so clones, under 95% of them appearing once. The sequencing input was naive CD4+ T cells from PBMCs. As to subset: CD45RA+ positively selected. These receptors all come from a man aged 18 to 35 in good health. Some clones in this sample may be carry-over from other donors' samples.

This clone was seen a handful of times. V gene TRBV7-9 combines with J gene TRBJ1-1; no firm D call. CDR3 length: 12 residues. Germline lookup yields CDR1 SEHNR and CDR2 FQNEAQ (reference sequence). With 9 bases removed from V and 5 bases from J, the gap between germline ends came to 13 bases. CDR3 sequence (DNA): TGTGCCAGTGAGGTCGCGATAACTGAAGCTTTCTTT. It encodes CASEVAITEAFF.

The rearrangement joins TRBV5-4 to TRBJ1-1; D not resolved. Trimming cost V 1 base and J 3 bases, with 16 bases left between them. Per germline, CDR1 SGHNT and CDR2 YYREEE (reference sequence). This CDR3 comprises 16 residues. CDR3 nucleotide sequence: TGTGCCAGCAGCTTGAAGGAGGGAACTGATTACACTGAAGCTTTCTTT. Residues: CASSLKEGTDYTEAFF.